The sequence of this T cell receptor beta chain was determined in a study of T cells in Graves' hyperthyroidism and ophthalmopathy. Overall study context: Any treatment followed the collection of peripheral blood at initial diagnosis.

This clonotype was seen ten or more times. The antigen remains unidentified. Study conclusions and caveats: Also found in blood were most expanded thyroid clonotypes above 0.001. Ophthalmopathy was distinguished from stable hyperthyroidism by 13 V-J signatures.

Germline V lookup: CDR1 DFQATT, CDR2 SNEGSKA (reference sequence). CDR3 size: 12 residues. After removal of 2 bases from V and 5 bases from J, the junction contained 3 bases not matched to a gene. TCR beta CDR3 region amplification was performed from RNA transcripts. HTBI primers were used for first-round RT-PCR of the TCR CDR3. TCRdb itself ran the multiplex PCR reads through MiXCR, one entry per CDR3 protein. Seen here are 350,000 to 400,000 distinct CDR3 sequences, approximately 17% observed once, and the top ten hold 40%. The source is a man between 18 and 29 years old with Graves' ophthalmopathy. This chain uses TRBV20-1 with TRBJ2-7; 7 bases map to TRBD1. Specimen: blood. The CDR3 DNA is TGCAGTGCTAGAAGACAGGGCGACGAGCAGTACTTC. Translation gives CSARRQGDEQYF.